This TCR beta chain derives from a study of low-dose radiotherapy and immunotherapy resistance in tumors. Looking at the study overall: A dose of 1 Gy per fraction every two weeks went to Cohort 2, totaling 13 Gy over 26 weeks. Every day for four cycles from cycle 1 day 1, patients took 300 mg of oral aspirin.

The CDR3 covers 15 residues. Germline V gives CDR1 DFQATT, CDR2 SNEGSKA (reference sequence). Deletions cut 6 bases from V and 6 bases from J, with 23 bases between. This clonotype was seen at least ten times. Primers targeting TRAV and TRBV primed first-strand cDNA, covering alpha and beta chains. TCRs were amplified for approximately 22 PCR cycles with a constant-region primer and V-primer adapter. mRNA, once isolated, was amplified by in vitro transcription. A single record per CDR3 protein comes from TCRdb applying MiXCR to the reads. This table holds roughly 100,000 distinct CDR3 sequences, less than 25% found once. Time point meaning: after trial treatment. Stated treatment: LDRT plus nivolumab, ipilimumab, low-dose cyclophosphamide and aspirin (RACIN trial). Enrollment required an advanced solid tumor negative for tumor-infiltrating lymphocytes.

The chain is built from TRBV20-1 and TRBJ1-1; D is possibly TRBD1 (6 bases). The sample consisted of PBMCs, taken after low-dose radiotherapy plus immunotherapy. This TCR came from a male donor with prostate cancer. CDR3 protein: CSAQSLAGALAEAFF. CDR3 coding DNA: TGCAGTGCCCAATCGCTGGCGGGGGCCCTGGCTGAAGCTTTCTTT.